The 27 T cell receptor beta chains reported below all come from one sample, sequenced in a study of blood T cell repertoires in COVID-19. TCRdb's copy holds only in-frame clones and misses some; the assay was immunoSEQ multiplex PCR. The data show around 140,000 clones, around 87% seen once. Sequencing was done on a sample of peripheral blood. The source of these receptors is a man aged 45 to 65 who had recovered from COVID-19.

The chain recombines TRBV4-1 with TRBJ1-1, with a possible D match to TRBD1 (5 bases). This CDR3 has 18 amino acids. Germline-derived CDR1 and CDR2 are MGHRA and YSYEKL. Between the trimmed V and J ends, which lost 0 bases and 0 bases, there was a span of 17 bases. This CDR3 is CASSQDPWGLRMNTEAFF. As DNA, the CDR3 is TGCGCCAGCAGCCAAGATCCGTGGGGCTTACGGATGAACACTGAAGCTTTCTTT.

CDR3 nucleotide sequence: TGTGCCAGCAGCGCGGACGGCGGGGGCCCTCAAAAGGGGGGCTACACCTTC. It codes for CASSADGGGPQKGGYTF. The V and J genes are TRBV9 and TRBJ1-2, with D possibly matching TRBD1 (6 bases). This CDR3 region has 17 residues. Trimming pared 3 bases from V and 8 bases from J, leaving 26 bases between. Germline V lookup: CDR1 SGDLS, CDR2 YYNGEE.

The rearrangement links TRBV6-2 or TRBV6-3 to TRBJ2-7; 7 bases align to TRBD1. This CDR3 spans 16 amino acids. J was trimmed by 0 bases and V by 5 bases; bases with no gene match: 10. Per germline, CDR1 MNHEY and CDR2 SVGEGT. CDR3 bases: TGTGCCAGCAGTAAAAAGACAGGGCCGAGCTCCTACGAGCAGTACTTC. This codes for CASSKKTGPSSYEQYF.

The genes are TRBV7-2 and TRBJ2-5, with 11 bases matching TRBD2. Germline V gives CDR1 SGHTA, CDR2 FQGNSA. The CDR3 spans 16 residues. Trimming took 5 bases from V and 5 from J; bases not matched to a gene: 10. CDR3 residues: CASSRSGGANAETQYF. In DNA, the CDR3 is TGTGCCAGCAGCCGTAGCGGGGGGGCGAATGCGGAGACCCAGTACTTC.

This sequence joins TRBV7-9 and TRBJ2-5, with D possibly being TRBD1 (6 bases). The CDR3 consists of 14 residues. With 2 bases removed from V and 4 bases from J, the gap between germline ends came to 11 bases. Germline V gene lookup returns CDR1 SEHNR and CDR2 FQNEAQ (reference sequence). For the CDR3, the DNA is TGTGCCAGCAGCTTATCAGGGGCGAGAGAGACCCAGTACTTC. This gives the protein CASSLSGARETQYF.

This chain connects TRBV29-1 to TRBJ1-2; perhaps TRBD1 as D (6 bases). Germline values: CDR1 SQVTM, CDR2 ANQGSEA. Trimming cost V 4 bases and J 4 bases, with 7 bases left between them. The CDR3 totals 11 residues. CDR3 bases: TGCAGCGTTGGGACAGTCTATGGCTACACCTTC. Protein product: CSVGTVYGYTF.

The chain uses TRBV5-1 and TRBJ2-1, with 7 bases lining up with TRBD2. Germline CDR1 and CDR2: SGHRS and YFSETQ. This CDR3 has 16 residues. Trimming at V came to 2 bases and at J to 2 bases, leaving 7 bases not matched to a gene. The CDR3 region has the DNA TGCGCCAGCAGCTTAGGCGGGGGAGAAGCCTACAATGAGCAGTTCTTC. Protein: CASSLGGGEAYNEQFF.

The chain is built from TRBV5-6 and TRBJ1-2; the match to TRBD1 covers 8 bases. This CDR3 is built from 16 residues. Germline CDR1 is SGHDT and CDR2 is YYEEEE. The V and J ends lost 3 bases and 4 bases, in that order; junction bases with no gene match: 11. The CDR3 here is CASSYLDRDEGYGYTF. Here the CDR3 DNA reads TGTGCCAGCAGCTACCTGGACAGGGACGAGGGCTATGGCTACACCTTC.

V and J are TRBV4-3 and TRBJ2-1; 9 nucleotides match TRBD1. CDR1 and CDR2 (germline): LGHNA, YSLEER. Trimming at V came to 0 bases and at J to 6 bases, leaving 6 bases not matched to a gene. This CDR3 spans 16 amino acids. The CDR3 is CASSQDPRQGVNEQFF. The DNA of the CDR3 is TGCGCCAGCAGCCAAGACCCGAGACAGGGGGTCAATGAGCAGTTCTTC.

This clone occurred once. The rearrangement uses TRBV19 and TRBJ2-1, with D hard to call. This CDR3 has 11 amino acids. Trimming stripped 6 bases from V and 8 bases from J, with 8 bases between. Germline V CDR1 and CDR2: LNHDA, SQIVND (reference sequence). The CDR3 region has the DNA TGTGCCAGTAGCCTTTTTTATGAGCAGTTCTTC. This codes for CASSLFYEQFF.

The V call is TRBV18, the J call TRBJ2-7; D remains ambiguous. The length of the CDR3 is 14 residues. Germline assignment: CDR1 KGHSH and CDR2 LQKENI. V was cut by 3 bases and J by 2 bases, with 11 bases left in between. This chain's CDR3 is CASSPQASAYEQYF. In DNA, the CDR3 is TGTGCCAGCTCACCGCAGGCATCGGCCTACGAGCAGTACTTC.

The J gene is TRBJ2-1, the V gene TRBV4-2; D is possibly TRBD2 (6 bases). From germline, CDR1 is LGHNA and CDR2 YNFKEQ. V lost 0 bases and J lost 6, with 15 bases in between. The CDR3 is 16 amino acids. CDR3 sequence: CASSQDRRGRVNEQFF. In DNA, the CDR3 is TGTGCCAGCAGCCAAGATCGGCGGGGCCGGGTCAATGAGCAGTTCTTC.

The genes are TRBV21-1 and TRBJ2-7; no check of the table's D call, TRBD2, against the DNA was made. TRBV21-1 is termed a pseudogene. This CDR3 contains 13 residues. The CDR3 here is CAIASEGRYEQYF. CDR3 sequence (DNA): TGTGCCATAGCGAGCGAGGGTCGCTACGAGCAGTACTTC.

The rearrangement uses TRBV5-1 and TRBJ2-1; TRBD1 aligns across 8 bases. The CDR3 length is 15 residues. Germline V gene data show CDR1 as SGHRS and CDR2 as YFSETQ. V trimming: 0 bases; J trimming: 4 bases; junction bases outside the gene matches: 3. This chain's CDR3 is CASSLVQGAYNEQFF. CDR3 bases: TGCGCCAGCAGCTTGGTCCAGGGGGCGTACAATGAGCAGTTCTTC. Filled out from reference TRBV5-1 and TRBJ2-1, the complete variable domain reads KAGVTQTPRYLIKTRGQQVTLSCSPISGHRSVSWYQQTPGQGLQFLFEYFSETQRNKGNFPGRFSGRQFSNSRSEMNVSTLELGDSALYLCASSLVQGAYNEQFFGPGTRLTVL.

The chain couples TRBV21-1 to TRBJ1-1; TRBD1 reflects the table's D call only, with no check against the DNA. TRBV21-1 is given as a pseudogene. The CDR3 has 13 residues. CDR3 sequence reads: CASSKRGYTEAFF. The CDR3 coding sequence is TGTGCCAGCAGCAAAAGGGGGTACACTGAAGCTTTCTTT.

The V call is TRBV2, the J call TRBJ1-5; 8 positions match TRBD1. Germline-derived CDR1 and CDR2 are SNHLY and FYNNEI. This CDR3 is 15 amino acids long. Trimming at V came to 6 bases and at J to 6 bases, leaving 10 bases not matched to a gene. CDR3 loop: CASSPDRGPSQPQHF. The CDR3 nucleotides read TGTGCCAGCAGCCCCGACAGGGGCCCCAGTCAGCCCCAGCATTTT.

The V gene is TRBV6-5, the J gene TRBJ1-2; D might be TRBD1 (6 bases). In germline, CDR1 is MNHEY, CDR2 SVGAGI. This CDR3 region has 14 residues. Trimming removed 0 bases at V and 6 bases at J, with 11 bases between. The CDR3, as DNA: TGTGCCAGCAGTTACTCCGGGGGGCGAGATGGCTACACCTTC. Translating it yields CASSYSGGRDGYTF.

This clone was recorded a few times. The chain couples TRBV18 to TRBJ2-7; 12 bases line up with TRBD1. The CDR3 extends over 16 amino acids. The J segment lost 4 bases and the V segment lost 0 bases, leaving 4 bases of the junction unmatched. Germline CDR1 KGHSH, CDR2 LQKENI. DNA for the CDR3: TGTGCCAGCTCACCACCCGGGACAGGGGGCTTTTACGAGCAGTACTTC. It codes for CASSPPGTGGFYEQYF.

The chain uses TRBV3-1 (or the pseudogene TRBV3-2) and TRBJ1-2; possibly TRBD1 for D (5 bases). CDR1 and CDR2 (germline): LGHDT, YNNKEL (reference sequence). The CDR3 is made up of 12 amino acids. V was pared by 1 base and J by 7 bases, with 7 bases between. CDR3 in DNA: TGTGCCAGCAGCCAAGGCGGGGGTGGCTACACCTTC. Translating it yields CASSQGGGGYTF.

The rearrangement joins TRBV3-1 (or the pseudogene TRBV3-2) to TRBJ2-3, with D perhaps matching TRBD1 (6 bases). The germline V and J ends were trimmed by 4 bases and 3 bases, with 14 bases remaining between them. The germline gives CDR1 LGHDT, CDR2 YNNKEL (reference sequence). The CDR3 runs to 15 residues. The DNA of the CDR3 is TGTGCCAGCAGCCCTAGCTGGGGGCTGACAGATACGCAGTATTTT. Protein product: CASSPSWGLTDTQYF.

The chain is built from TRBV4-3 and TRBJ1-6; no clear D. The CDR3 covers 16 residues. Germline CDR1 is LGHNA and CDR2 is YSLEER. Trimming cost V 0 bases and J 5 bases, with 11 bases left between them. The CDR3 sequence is CASSQDRPENNSPLHF. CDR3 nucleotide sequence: TGCGCCAGCAGCCAAGATAGGCCGGAGAATAATTCACCCCTCCACTTT.

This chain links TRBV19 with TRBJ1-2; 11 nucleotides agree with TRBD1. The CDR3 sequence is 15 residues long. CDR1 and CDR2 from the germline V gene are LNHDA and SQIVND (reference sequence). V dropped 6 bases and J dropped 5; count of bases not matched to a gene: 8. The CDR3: CASSTGTGGYYGYTF. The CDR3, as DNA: TGTGCCAGTAGCACCGGGACAGGGGGTTATTATGGCTACACCTTC.

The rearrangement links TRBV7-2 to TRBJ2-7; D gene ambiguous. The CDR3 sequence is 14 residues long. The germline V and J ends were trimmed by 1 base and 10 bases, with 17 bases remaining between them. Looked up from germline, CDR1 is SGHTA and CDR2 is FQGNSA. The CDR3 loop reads CASSLDPSGQEQYF. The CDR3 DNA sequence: TGTGCCAGCAGCTTAGATCCCTCAGGTCAGGAACAGTACTTC.

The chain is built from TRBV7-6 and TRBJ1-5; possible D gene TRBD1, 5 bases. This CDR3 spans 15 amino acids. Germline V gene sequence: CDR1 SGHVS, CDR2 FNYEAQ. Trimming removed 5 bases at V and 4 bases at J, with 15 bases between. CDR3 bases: TGTGCCAGCAGCCCCGGGACTGGGGGTAATCAGCCCCAGCATTTT. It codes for CASSPGTGGNQPQHF.

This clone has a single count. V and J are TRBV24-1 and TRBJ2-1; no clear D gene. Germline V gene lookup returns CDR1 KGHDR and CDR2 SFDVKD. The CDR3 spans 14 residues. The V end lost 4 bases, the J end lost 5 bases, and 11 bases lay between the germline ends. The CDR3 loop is CATSDGHRDNEQFF. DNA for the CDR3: TGTGCCACCAGTGACGGCCACCGGGACAATGAGCAGTTCTTC.

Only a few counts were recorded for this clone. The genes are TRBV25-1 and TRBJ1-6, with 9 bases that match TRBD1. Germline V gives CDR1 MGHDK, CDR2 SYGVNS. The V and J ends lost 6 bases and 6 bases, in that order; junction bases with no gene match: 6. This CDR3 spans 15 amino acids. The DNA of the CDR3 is TGTGCCAGCAGCGGGACAGGGCTCCCTAATTCACCCCTCCACTTT. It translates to CASSGTGLPNSPLHF.

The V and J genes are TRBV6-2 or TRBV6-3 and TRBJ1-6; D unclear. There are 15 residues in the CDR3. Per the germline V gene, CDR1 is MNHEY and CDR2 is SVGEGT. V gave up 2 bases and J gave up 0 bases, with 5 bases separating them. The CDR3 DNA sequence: TGTGCCAGCAGTTACGAGAGCTCCTATAATTCACCCCTCCACTTT. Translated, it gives CASSYESSYNSPLHF.